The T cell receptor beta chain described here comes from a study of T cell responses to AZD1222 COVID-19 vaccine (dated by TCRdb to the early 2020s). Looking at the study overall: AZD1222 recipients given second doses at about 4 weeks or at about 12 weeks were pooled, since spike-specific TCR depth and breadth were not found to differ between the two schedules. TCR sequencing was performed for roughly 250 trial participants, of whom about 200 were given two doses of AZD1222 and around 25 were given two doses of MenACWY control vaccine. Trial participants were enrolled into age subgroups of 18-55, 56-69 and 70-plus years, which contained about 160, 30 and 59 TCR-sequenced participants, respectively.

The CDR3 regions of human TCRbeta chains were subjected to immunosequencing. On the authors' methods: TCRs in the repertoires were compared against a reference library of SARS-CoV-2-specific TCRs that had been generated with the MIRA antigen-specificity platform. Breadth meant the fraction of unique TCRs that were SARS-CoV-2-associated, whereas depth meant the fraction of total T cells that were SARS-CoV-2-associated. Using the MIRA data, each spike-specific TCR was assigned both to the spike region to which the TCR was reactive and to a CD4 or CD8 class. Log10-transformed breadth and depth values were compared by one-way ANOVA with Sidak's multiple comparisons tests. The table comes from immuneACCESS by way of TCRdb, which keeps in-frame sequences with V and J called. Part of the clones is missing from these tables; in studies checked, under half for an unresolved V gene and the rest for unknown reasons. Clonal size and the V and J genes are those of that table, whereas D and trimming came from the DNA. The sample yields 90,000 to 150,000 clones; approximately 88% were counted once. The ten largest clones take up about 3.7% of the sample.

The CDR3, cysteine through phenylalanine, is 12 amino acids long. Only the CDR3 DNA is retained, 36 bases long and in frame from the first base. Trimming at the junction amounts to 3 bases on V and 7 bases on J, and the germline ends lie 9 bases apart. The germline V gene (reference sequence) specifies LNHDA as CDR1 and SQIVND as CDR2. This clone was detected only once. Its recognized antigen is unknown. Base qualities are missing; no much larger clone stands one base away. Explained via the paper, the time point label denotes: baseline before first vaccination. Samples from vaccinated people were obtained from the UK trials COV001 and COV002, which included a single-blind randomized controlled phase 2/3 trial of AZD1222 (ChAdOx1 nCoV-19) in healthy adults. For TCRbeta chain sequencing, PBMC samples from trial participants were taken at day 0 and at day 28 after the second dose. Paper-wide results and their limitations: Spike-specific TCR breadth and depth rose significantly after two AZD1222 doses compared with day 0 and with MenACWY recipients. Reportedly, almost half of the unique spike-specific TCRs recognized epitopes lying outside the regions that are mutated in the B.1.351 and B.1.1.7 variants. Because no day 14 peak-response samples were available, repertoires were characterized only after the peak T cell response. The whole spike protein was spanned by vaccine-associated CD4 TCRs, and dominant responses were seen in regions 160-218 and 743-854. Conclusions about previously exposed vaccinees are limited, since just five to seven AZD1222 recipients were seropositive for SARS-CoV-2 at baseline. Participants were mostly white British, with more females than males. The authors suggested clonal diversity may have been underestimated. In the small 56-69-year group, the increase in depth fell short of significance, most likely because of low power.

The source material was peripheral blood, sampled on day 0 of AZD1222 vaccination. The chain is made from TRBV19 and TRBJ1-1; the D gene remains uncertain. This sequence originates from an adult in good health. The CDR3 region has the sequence CASSISGVEAFF. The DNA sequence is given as TGTGCCAGTAGTATCTCGGGAGTTGAAGCTTTCTTT. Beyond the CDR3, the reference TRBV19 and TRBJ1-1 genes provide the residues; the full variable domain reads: DGGITQSPKYLFRKEGQNVTLSCEQNLNHDAMYWYRQDPGQGLRLIYYSQIVNDFQKGDIAEGYSVSREKKESFPLTVTSAQKNPTAFYLCASSISGVEAFFGQGTRLTVV.